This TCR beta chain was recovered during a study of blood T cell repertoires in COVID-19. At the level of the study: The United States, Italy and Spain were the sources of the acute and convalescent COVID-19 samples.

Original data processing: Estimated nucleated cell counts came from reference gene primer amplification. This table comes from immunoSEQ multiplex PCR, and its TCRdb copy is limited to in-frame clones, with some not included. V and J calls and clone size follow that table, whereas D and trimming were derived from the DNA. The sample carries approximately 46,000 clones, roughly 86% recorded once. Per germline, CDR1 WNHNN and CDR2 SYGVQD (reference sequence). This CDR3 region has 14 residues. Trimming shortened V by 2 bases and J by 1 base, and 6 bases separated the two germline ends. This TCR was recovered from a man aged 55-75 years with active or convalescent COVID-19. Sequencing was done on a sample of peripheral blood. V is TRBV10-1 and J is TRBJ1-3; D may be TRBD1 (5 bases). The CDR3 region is CASSETGSGNTIYF. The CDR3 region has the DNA TGCGCCAGCAGTGAGACAGGTTCTGGAAACACCATATATTTT.